These T cell receptor beta chains were read from a single sample in a study of spatial heterogeneity in lung cancer. From the 5' RACE reads, TCRdb called clonotypes with MiXCR, one entry per CDR3 protein. The sample records fewer than 55,000 distinct CDR3 sequences, under 8% being singletons. The input for sequencing was PBMCs, taken at follow-up. The receptors derive from a female donor with early-stage non-small cell lung cancer. Each CDR3 is given with its conserved first and last residue. The order of the fields is J gene, clone size, V gene, D gene, CDR3 DNA, CDR3 protein. The D gene is left open where the match is weak. Part of the rows lack a size; the others show once, few, many or a class for expanded clones.

>TRBJ1-5|many|TRBV4-1|-
TGCGCCAGCAGCCAAGATGACGGAAGGGTGAGCAATCAGCCCCAGCATTTT
CASSQDDGRVSNQPQHF
>TRBJ2-7|-|TRBV6-5|-
TGTGCCAGCAGTTCTTTGGGGGGCAGGTACGAGCAGTACTTC
CASSSLGGRYEQYF
>TRBJ2-4|-|TRBV5-1|-
TGCGCCAGCAGCTTGGCGGGGGTGGAAGACATTCAGTACTTC
CASSLAGVEDIQYF
>TRBJ2-1|many|TRBV5-1|-
TGCGCCAGCAGCTTTCCCTATCCGGGACCGGGATTCAATGAGCAGTTCTTC
CASSFPYPGPGFNEQFF
>TRBJ1-2|many|TRBV7-2|-
TGTGCCAGCAGCTTAGAAAAAGCGAGCTCAAACTATGGCTACACCTTC
CASSLEKASSNYGYTF
>TRBJ1-4|few|TRBV20-1|TRBD1
TGCAGTGCGCCACAGGGGAATGAAAAACTGTTTTTT
CSAPQGNEKLFF
>TRBJ2-5|many|TRBV7-9|-
TGTGCCAGCAGCTTTACAGGGACCCAAGAGACCCAGTACTTC
CASSFTGTQETQYF
>TRBJ2-1|many|TRBV7-9|-
TGTGCCAGCAGCTTAGGCAGTTCATTTTACAATGAGCAGTTCTTC
CASSLGSSFYNEQFF
>TRBJ2-1|many|TRBV11-2|TRBD2
TGTGCCAGCAGCTTAGGTCTGCTGGGAGGGACCATGGCCTACAATGAGCAGTTCTTC
CASSLGLLGGTMAYNEQFF
>TRBJ2-5|-|TRBV4-3|-
TGCGCCAGCAGCCAAGTGACTTCCCCAGAGGAGACCCAGTACTTC
CASSQVTSPEETQYF
>TRBJ2-7|-|TRBV24-1|TRBD1
TGTGCCACCAGTGCAAACACAGGGGACAGGCAGTACTTC
CATSANTGDRQYF
>TRBJ2-3|few|TRBV12-3/TRBV12-4|TRBD2
TGTGCCAGCACCGAGACTAGCGGGAGGGCCTTAGATACGCAGTATTTT
CASTETSGRALDTQYF
>TRBJ1-3|-|TRBV7-9|-
TGTGCCAGCAGCTTGCGACAAGCCTCTGGAAACACCATATATTTT
CASSLRQASGNTIYF